This entry concerns a single T cell receptor beta chain. With V trimmed by 0 bases and J by 6 bases, 6 bases remained unmatched. In germline, CDR1 is SGDLS, CDR2 YYNGEE. The CDR3 consists of 16 residues. The data were taken from a study of blood T cell repertoires in COVID-19. In terms of age and location, participants ranged from roughly 18 to 95 years and lived in about two dozen US areas. The recovered donors of Cohort 3 showed two negative PCRs, clearance, or symptom resolution. Per the study methods: Amplifying reference gene primers gave estimates of nucleated cell counts. Sequencing was performed with immunoSEQ multiplex PCR; in TCRdb, only in-frame clones are kept and a portion is missing. Clonal size and the V and J genes are those of that table, whereas D and trimming came from the DNA. The sample lists a few hundred thousand clones; roughly 89% were seen once.

J is TRBJ1-4 and V is TRBV9; 9 bases are shared with TRBD1. This TCR was recovered from a woman aged 35 to 49 who had recovered from COVID-19. Sequenced input: PBMCs or T cells enriched from blood (not recorded which). CDR3: CASSVDPTGGDEKLFF. The CDR3 region has the DNA TGTGCCAGCAGCGTAGATCCCACAGGGGGCGATGAAAAACTGTTTTTT.